The next 21 T cell receptor beta chains were all read from a single sample in a study of blood T cells in healthy people across ages (dated by TCRdb to 2013 to 2016). Library preparation was by 5' RACE. The listed sequencing device is Illumina HiSeq 2500. A second roughly 7 to 12 cycle PCR used a sample-barcoded 5' primer and a J-beta primer mix. TCRdb's own reprocessing of the public reads used fastp at Q25 and MiXCR and kept productive beta chains. Each CDR3 protein appears once, grouped with its most common genes and DNA. In this sample the table shows approximately 1.5 million distinct CDR3 sequences, about 45% of which occur a single time. Of the sample, about 4% is held by the ten largest clones. Sequencing was performed on blood. These receptors were obtained from a woman between 18 and 29 years old in good health.

This clonotype has a handful of counts. V is TRBV5-1 and J is TRBJ2-1; 10 bases are shared with TRBD2. The trim removed 4 bases at V and 5 bases at J, leaving 6 bases unmatched. The CDR3 is made up of 15 amino acids. The germline gives CDR1 SGHRS, CDR2 YFSETQ. The CDR3 reads CASSKGLATNNEQFF. The CDR3 DNA follows: TGCGCCAGCAGCAAGGGACTAGCGACTAACAATGAGCAGTTCTTC.

This clonotype was observed a few times. The chain is built from TRBV11-2 and TRBJ2-1, with D tentatively TRBD2 (6 bases). From germline, CDR1 is SGHAT and CDR2 FQNNGV. The CDR3 extends over 16 amino acids. The ends were cut back, 5 bases at V and 9 bases at J, with 23 bases in the middle. CDR3 protein: CASSRIGRRSPGEQFF. CDR3 DNA: TGTGCCAGCAGCCGTATCGGGAGAAGATCGCCAGGTGAGCAGTTCTTC.

The rearrangement uses TRBV6-2 or TRBV6-3 and TRBJ2-7, with TRBD2 matching 8 bases. The CDR3 runs 15 residues. The junction had 7 bases not matched to a gene; V was cut back by 6 bases and J by 0 bases. Germline CDR1 MNHEY, CDR2 SVGEGT. The chain's CDR3 is CASRHSGTSSYEQYF. In nucleotides, the CDR3 is TGTGCCAGCAGGCATAGCGGGACGAGCTCCTACGAGCAGTACTTC.

The chain is built from TRBV3-1 and TRBJ2-2; D perhaps matches TRBD1 (6 bases). CDR1 LGHDT and CDR2 YNNKEL come from the germline V gene (reference sequence). The CDR3 spans 13 residues. Trimming removed 3 bases from V and 10 bases from J, with 12 bases in between. The DNA for the CDR3 is TGTGCCAGCAGCCAGACAGGAGTGGAGGAGCTGTTTTTT. Protein product: CASSQTGVEELFF. The full variable domain, rest sourced from reference TRBV3-1 and TRBJ2-2, is DTAVSQTPKYLVTQMGNDKSIKCEQNLGHDTMYWYKQDSKKFLKIMFSYNNKELIINETVPNRFSPKSPDKAHLNLHINSLELGDSAVYFCASSQTGVEELFFGEGSRLTVL.

This clonotype has a count of ten or more. The J gene is TRBJ1-1, the V gene TRBV20-1; D is uncertain. The CDR3 has 13 amino acids. Germline V gives CDR1 DFQATT, CDR2 SNEGSKA (reference sequence). Trimming removed 0 bases from V and 0 bases from J, with 5 bases in between. CDR3 in amino acids: CSARDRVNTEAFF. CDR3 in DNA: TGCAGTGCTAGAGATCGGGTGAACACTGAAGCTTTCTTT.

This clonotype was found a few times. The rearrangement uses TRBV25-1 and TRBJ2-4; weak D call: TRBD1 (7 bases). This CDR3 spans 16 amino acids. Trimming took 3 bases from V and 2 from J, leaving 14 bases between them. CDR1 and CDR2 (germline): MGHDK, SYGVNS. The CDR3 nucleotides read TGTGCCAGCAGTGAGGTTGGAGGGGGCACCAAAAACATTCAGTACTTC. This gives the protein CASSEVGGGTKNIQYF.

This clonotype has only a few counts. The gene calls are TRBV7-2 and TRBJ1-2; no clear D. Trimming pared 5 bases from V and 8 bases from J, leaving 18 bases between. CDR1 is SGHTA, CDR2 FQGNSA, per germline. This CDR3 has 14 amino acids. Written as DNA, the CDR3 is TGTGCCAGCAGCGTCGATTGGTCAGTGGAGGGCTACACCTTC. It codes for CASSVDWSVEGYTF.

Only one count was recorded for this clonotype. The V gene is TRBV9, the J gene TRBJ2-2; TRBD2 matches at 7 bases. The V and J ends lost 0 bases and 3 bases, in that order; junction bases with no gene match: 5. CDR3 length: 16 residues. In germline, CDR1 is SGDLS, CDR2 YYNGEE. The DNA of the CDR3 is TGTGCCAGCAGCGTAGACGCGGGAGACTACACCGGGGAGCTGTTTTTT. This encodes CASSVDAGDYTGELFF.

The chain couples TRBV5-1 to TRBJ1-1; D is perhaps TRBD1 (5 bases). Trimming stripped 7 bases from V and 6 bases from J, with 19 bases between. In germline, CDR1 is SGHRS, CDR2 YFSETQ. The CDR3 has 14 amino acids. CDR3 in DNA: TGCGCCAGCCGCGAGAGGGAGGAAGGGGCTGAAGCTTTCTTT. Its translation: CASREREEGAEAFF. The variable domain in full, with the rest retrieved from reference TRBV5-1 and TRBJ1-1, is KAGVTQTPRYLIKTRGQQVTLSCSPISGHRSVSWYQQTPGQGLQFLFEYFSETQRNKGNFPGRFSGRQFSNSRSEMNVSTLELGDSALYLCASREREEGAEAFFGQGTRLTVV.

This clonotype came up a few times. The chain joins TRBV7-2 to TRBJ2-7; D is unclear. CDR3 size: 12 residues. V was pared by 3 bases and J by 5 bases, with 8 bases between. Germline CDR1 is SGHTA and CDR2 is FQGNSA. CDR3 loop: CASSFDPNEQYF. The CDR3 bases are TGTGCCAGCAGCTTCGACCCCAACGAGCAGTACTTC.

On this clonotype itself: One junction end disagrees with the germline gene, perhaps due to a read error. The V call is TRBV10-3, the J call TRBJ1-2; TRBD1 is a possible D gene (6 bases). The CDR3 runs to 13 residues. The V gene's germline CDR1 is ENHRY and CDR2 SYGVKD. CDR3 region: CAISEGGNYGHTF. CDR3 bases: TGTGCCATCAGTGAAGGGGGAAACTATGGCCACACCTTC.

A remark on this clonotype: A much larger clone differs from this one at a single base, so this may be a read error. The chain joins TRBV28 to TRBJ2-7; no reliable D call. The CDR3 loop spans 13 amino acids. CDR1 MDHEN and CDR2 SYDVKM come from the germline V gene. The CDR3 DNA follows: TGTGTCAGCAGTTTCGTTAGCTCCTACGAGCAGTACTTC. Its translation: CVSSFVSSYEQYF. Looking up the rest from reference TRBV28 and TRBJ2-7 gives the full variable domain: DVKVTQSSRYLVKRTGEKVFLECVQDMDHENMFWYRQDPGLGLRLIYFSYDVKMKEKGDIPEGYSVSREKKERFSLILESASTNQTSMYLCVSSFVSSYEQYFGPGTRLTVT.

The chain uses TRBV24-1 and TRBJ1-1; D gene ambiguous. The V and J ends lost 4 bases and 5 bases respectively, with 7 bases between them. Germline V gives CDR1 KGHDR, CDR2 SFDVKD. The CDR3 contains 12 residues. CDR3 sequence (DNA): TGTGCCACCAGTGAGACCGGTACTGAAGCTTTCTTT. It specifies CATSETGTEAFF.

This clonotype was seen a few times. The CDR3 loop is CASRGAWGAYNEQFF. CDR3 DNA: TGTGCCAGCAGGGGCGCGTGGGGTGCTTACAATGAGCAGTTCTTC. This rearrangement joins TRBV27 to TRBJ2-1; D is unclear. This CDR3 has 15 amino acids. V lost 6 bases and J lost 4, with 16 bases in between. CDR1 is MNHEY, CDR2 SMNVEV, per germline (reference sequence).

This clonotype has more than one count but fewer than ten. The chain couples TRBV6-2 or TRBV6-3 to TRBJ2-1; TRBD2 matches 12 bases. Germline V gene lookup returns CDR1 MNHEY and CDR2 SVGEGT. This CDR3 has 20 residues. Unmatched junction bases numbered 11, after V lost 2 bases and J lost 0 bases. The DNA of the CDR3 is TGTGCCAGCAGTTACCAGACTAGCGGGAGCCGCCGTAGCTCCTACAATGAGCAGTTCTTC. Residues: CASSYQTSGSRRSSYNEQFF.

This clonotype has a handful of counts. The chain recombines TRBV20-1 with TRBJ2-5; TRBD1 might be the D (6 bases). This CDR3 contains 15 residues. Germline CDR1 DFQATT, CDR2 SNEGSKA (reference sequence). With 6 bases removed from V and 1 base from J, the gap between germline ends came to 18 bases. The CDR3 region is CSAPLPDRSQETQYF. CDR3 DNA: TGCAGTGCACCCCTTCCCGACAGGTCCCAAGAGACCCAGTACTTC.

The gene calls are TRBV9 and TRBJ2-1, with D possibly matching TRBD2 (5 bases). Trimming pared 4 bases from V and 0 bases from J, leaving 11 bases between. The CDR3 loop spans 15 amino acids. In germline, CDR1 is SGDLS, CDR2 YYNGEE. CDR3 amino acids: CASSPIGSSYNEQFF. CDR3 DNA sequence: TGTGCCAGCAGCCCCATAGGGAGCTCCTACAATGAGCAGTTCTTC.

The chain links TRBV2 to TRBJ2-1, with TRBD2 matching over 11 bases. CDR1 is SNHLY, CDR2 FYNNEI, per germline. The V and J ends lost 6 bases and 8 bases, in that order; junction bases with no gene match: 9. This CDR3 comprises 15 residues. The CDR3 region has the DNA TGTGCCAGCAGCAAAGCTAGCGGGGGGACCTATGAGCAGTTCTTC. This codes for CASSKASGGTYEQFF.

The chain carries TRBV27 and TRBJ2-1, with D perhaps matching TRBD2 (6 bases). This CDR3 contains 14 residues. The V gene's germline CDR1 is MNHEY and CDR2 SMNVEV (reference sequence). Deletions cut 5 bases from V and 4 bases from J, with 12 bases between. CDR3 region: CASSTWGRYNEQFF. CDR3 in DNA: TGTGCCAGCAGTACATGGGGGAGGTACAATGAGCAGTTCTTC.

The gene calls are TRBV4-2 and TRBJ2-3, with TRBD2 matching 7 bases. Germline values: CDR1 LGHNA, CDR2 YNFKEQ. The CDR3 has 13 residues. The J segment lost 7 bases and the V segment lost 5 bases, leaving 6 bases of the junction unmatched. The CDR3 loop is CASSGEGRNTQYF. CDR3 coding DNA: TGTGCCAGCAGCGGGGAGGGCCGGAATACGCAGTATTTT.

This clonotype was recorded a few times. The gene calls are TRBV27 and TRBJ2-1, with no clear D. CDR3 length: 14 residues. Germline V gene data show CDR1 as MNHEY and CDR2 as SMNVEV (reference sequence). Trimming removed 4 bases at V and 0 bases at J, with 7 bases between. CDR3: CASSWTRSYNEQFF. DNA for the CDR3: TGTGCCAGCAGTTGGACCCGCTCCTACAATGAGCAGTTCTTC.